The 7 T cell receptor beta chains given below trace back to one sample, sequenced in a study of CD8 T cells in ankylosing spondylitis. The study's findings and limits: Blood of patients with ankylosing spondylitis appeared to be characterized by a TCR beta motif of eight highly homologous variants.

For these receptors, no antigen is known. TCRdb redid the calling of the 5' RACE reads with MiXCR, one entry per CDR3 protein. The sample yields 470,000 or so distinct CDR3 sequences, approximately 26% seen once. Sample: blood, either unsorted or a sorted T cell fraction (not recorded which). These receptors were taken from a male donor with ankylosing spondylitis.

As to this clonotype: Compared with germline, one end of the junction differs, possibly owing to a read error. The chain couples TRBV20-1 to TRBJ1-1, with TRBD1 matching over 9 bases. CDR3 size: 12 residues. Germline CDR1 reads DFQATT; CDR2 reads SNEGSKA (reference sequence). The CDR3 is CRATGGLTEAFF. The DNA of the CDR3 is TGCAGGGCTACAGGGGGCCTGACTGAAGCTTTCTTT.

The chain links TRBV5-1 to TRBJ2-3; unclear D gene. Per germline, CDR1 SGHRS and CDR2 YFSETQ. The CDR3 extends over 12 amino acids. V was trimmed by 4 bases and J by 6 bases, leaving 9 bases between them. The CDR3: CASSPVADTQYF. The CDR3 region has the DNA TGCGCCAGCAGCCCCGTGGCGGATACGCAGTATTTT.

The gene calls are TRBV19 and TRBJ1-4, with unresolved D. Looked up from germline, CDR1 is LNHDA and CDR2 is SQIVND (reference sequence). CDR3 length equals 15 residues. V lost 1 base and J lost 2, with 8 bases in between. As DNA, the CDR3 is TGTGCCAGTAGTATAGCTGGGAGCACTAATGAAAAACTGTTTTTT. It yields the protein CASSIAGSTNEKLFF.

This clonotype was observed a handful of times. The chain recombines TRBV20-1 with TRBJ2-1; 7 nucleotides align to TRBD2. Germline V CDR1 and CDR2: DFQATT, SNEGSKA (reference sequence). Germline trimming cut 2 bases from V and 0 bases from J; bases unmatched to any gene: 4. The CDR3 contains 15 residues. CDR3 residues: CSARTSASSYNEQFF. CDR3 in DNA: TGCAGTGCTAGAACTAGCGCGAGCTCCTACAATGAGCAGTTCTTC.

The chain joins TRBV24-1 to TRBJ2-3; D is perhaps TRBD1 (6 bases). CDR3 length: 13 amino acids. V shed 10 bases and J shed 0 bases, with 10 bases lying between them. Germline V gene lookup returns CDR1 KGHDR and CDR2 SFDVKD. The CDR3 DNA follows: TGTGCCACTACGGGACACAGCACAGATACGCAGTATTTT. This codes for CATTGHSTDTQYF.

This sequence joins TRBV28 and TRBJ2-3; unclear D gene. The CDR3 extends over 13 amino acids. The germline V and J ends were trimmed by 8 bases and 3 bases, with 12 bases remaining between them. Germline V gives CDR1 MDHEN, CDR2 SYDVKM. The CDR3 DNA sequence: TGTGCCAGCCGGAATATTCGAACAGATACGCAGTATTTT. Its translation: CASRNIRTDTQYF.

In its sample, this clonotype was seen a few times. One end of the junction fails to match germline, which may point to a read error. CDR3 sequence (DNA): TGTGCCAGCAGCCCTGGACAGTTTCCTAAACACTTC. It codes for CASSPGQFPKHF. V and J are TRBV7-9 and TRBJ2-7; the D gene is possibly TRBD1 (6 bases). Germline values: CDR1 SEHNR, CDR2 FQNEAQ (reference sequence). This CDR3 is 12 amino acids long.